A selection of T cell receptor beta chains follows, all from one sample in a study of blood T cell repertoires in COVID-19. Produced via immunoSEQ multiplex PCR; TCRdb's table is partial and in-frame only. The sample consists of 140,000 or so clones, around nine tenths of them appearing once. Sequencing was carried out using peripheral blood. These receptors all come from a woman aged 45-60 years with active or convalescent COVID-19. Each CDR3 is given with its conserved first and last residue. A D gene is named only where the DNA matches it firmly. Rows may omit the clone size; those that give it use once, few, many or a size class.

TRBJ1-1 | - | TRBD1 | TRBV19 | TGTGCCAGTACCCCAGGGGGTATGAACACTGAAGCTTTCTTT | CASTPGGMNTEAFF
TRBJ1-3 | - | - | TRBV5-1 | TGCGCCAGCAGCTTGGACTCAAGCGGAAACACCATATATTTT | CASSLDSSGNTIYF
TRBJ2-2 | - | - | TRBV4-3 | TGCGCCAGCACTCCTGGGGGCAAAACCGGGGAGCTGTTTTTT | CASTPGGKTGELFF
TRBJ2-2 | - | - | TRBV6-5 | TGTGCCAGCAGTTACCTCGGGGAGCTGTTTTTT | CASSYLGELFF
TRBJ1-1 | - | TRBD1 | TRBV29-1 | TGCAGCGTTGATGGGACAGGGGGCTACACTGAAGCTTTCTTT | CSVDGTGGYTEAFF
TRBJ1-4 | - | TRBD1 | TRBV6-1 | TGTGCCAGCAGTGAAGCCACAGGGGTCCAGGTGGGAAAACTGTTTTTT | CASSEATGVQVGKLFF
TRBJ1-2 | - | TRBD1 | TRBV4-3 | TGCGCCAGCAGTTCTACAGGGGAAATAGGAAAAGGAGACTATGGCTACACCTTC | CASSSTGEIGKGDYGYTF
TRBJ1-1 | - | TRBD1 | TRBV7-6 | TGTGCCAGCAGCTTAGTGGGGGGGACAGGGGGCGCCGACACTGAAGCTTTCTTT | CASSLVGGTGGADTEAFF
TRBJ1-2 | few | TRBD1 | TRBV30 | TGTGCCTGGAATCCGGGACAGGGACATGGCTACACCTTC | CAWNPGQGHGYTF
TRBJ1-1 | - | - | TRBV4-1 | TGCGCCAGCAGACAGGGCCTCATGAACACTGAAGCTTTCTTT | CASRQGLMNTEAFF
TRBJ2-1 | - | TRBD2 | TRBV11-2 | TGTGCCAGCAGCTTAGGTAGTAGCGGGGGCTACAATGAGCAGTTCTTC | CASSLGSSGGYNEQFF
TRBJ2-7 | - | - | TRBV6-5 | TGTGCCAGCATGGGGCCGGGTTCGGGCTCCTACGAGCAGTACTTC | CASMGPGSGSYEQYF
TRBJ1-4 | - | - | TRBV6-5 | TGTGCCAGCAGTTACAAGGGGAGGCTGTTTTTT | CASSYKGRLFF
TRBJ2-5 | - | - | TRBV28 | TGTGCCAGCAGTGACGGCGGTCGGGGGACCCAGTACTTC | CASSDGGRGTQYF
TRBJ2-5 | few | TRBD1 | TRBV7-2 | TGTGCCAGCAGCGAACGGGACAGCCAAGAGACCCAGTACTTC | CASSERDSQETQYF
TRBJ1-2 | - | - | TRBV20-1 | TGCAGTGCTAGTGGCGGGGTTTATGGCTACACCTTC | CSASGGVYGYTF
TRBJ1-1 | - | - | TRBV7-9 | TGTGCCAGCATGCGACAGGTGAACACTGAAGCTTTCTTT | CASMRQVNTEAFF
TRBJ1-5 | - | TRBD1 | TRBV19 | TGTGCCAGTAGTCCTAAGGGACAGTGGGGGAATCAGCCCCAGCATTTT | CASSPKGQWGNQPQHF
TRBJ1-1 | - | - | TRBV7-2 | TGTGCCAGCAGCCCGTATACAGGGCGAGAAGCTTTCTTT | CASSPYTGREAFF
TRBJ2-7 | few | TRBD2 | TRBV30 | TGTGCCTGGACCATCAAGGGCAGCGGGAGATTCAACTACGAGCAGTACTTC | CAWTIKGSGRFNYEQYF
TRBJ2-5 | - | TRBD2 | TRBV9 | TGTGCCAGCAGCGGACTAACGGGGGGGCTTGAGACCCAGTACTTC | CASSGLTGGLETQYF
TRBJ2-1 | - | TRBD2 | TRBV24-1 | TGTGCCACCAGTGAGTCCGGGACTAGCGGTTCTAAGCAGTTCTTC | CATSESGTSGSKQFF
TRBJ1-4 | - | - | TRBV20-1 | TGCAGTGCCCGCACCGGTGAAAAACTGTTTTTT | CSARTGEKLFF
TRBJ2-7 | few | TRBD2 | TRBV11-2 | TGTGCCAGCAGCTACGGACTAGCGGGGGCCGCGTACGAGCAGTACTTC | CASSYGLAGAAYEQYF
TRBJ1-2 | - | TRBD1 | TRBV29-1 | TGCAGCGTCAACGGACAGGGGTATTATGGCTACACCTTC | CSVNGQGYYGYTF
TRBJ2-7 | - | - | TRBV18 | TGTGCCAGCTCACCTAGGACAGCCGTATCCTACGAGCAGTACTTC | CASSPRTAVSYEQYF
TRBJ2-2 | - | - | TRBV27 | TGTGCCAGCAGTTTAAAGGTGGTCGGGGGGAACACCGGGGAGCTGTTTTTT | CASSLKVVGGNTGELFF